Each of the 30 T cell receptor beta chains below was sequenced from the same sample in a study of T cells in Graves' hyperthyroidism and ophthalmopathy (dated by TCRdb to between 2017 and 2020). The library came from multiplex PCR. Sequencing relied on an Illumina HiSeq 2000. Amplification of TCR beta CDR3 regions was carried out from RNA transcripts. The first round of RT-PCR for the TCR CDR3 was performed with the HTBI primer set and the Qiagen OneStep RT-PCR kit. In-frame beta chains were kept once TCRdb had trimmed the public reads at Q25 with fastp and called clones with MiXCR. Each CDR3 protein appears once, grouped with its most common genes and DNA. This sample holds roughly 400,000 distinct CDR3 sequences; about 15% were observed only once. The ten largest clones capture roughly 26% of the sample. Sequenced sample: blood. These receptors all come from a woman under 30 with Graves' hyperthyroidism that later progressed to Graves' ophthalmopathy.

V gene TRBV30 combines with J gene TRBJ2-7; D is unclear. The V gene's germline CDR1 is GTSNPN and CDR2 SVGIG (reference sequence). The CDR3 is 16 amino acids. The germline V and J ends were trimmed by 3 bases and 2 bases, with 20 bases remaining between them. CDR3 residues: CAWSRGSPLRPYEQYF. The CDR3 nucleotides read TGTGCCTGGAGCCGAGGCTCCCCACTTCGTCCCTACGAGCAGTACTTC.

A note on this clonotype: A read error is possible here, since a much larger clone lies one base away. The chain is built from TRBV27 and TRBJ2-1, with 8 bases lining up with TRBD2. TRBJ2-7 matches the DNA end more closely, so the J call is doubtful. In germline, CDR1 is MNHEY, CDR2 SMNVEV (reference sequence). The CDR3 totals 18 residues. This CDR3 is CASSLSGPGGPSHNEQYF. For the CDR3, the DNA is TGTGCCAGCAGTTTATCGGGGCCGGGAGGGCCTTCCCACAATGAGCAGTACTTC.

This clonotype was recorded at least ten times. This chain uses TRBV20-1 with TRBJ2-3, with 8 bases lining up with TRBD1. With 0 bases clipped from V and 0 bases from J, the junction kept 11 bases outside the gene matches. The CDR3 covers 18 residues. Germline CDR1 reads DFQATT; CDR2 reads SNEGSKA (reference sequence). The chain's CDR3 is CSARDRGRWGSSTDTQYF. CDR3 nucleotide sequence: TGCAGTGCTAGAGACAGGGGGCGATGGGGTTCTAGCACAGATACGCAGTATTTT.

Many counts were recorded for this clonotype. The chain employs TRBV7-3 and TRBJ2-3; 7 bases map to TRBD2. CDR1 is SGHTA, CDR2 FQGTGA, per germline. V shed 3 bases and J 2 bases; nucleotides not matched to a gene: 8. This CDR3 region has 16 residues. The CDR3 region has the DNA TGTGCCAGCAGCTTGGTTTACGGGACTAACACAGATACGCAGTATTTT. Protein product: CASSLVYGTNTDTQYF.

Many counts were recorded for this clonotype. V and J are TRBV7-2 and TRBJ1-3; D not certain. CDR1 is SGHTA, CDR2 FQGNSA, per germline. The CDR3 is 15 amino acids. V was clipped by 2 bases and J by 2 bases, with 10 bases between them. The CDR3 loop reads CASSLQSLAGNTIYF. The CDR3 DNA sequence: TGTGCCAGCAGCTTACAATCCTTGGCTGGAAACACCATATATTTT. Full variable domain (outside the CDR3, taken from reference TRBV7-2 and TRBJ1-3): GAGVSQSPSNKVTEKGKDVELRCDPISGHTALYWYRQSLGQGLEFLIYFQGNSAPDKSGLPSDRFSAERTGGSVSTLTIQRTQQEDSAVYLCASSLQSLAGNTIYFGEGSWLTVV.

This clonotype was observed many times. The chain has TRBV7-2 and TRBJ1-6, with a tentative D call TRBD1 (5 bases). From germline, CDR1 is SGHTA and CDR2 FQGNSA. The germline V and J ends were trimmed by 2 bases and 13 bases, with 12 bases remaining between them. The CDR3 covers 13 residues. The CDR3 here is CASSLQGGRPLHF. The CDR3 DNA is TGTGCCAGCAGCTTACAGGGAGGAAGGCCCCTCCACTTT. The variable domain in full, with the rest retrieved from reference TRBV7-2 and TRBJ1-6, is GAGVSQSPSNKVTEKGKDVELRCDPISGHTALYWYRQSLGQGLEFLIYFQGNSAPDKSGLPSDRFSAERTGGSVSTLTIQRTQQEDSAVYLCASSLQGGRPLHFGNGTRLTVT.

As DNA, the CDR3 is TGTGCCAGCAGCTTCCAGGACAGAGGGAACTATGGCTACACCTTC. It encodes CASSFQDRGNYGYTF. The chain has TRBV5-5 and TRBJ1-2; tentatively, D is TRBD1 (6 bases). This CDR3 is built from 15 residues. Per germline, CDR1 SGHKS and CDR2 YYEKEE (reference sequence). V was clipped by 2 bases and J by 2 bases, with 13 bases between them. The whole variable domain, filled in from reference TRBV5-5 and TRBJ1-2, reads DAGVTQSPTHLIKTRGQQVTLRCSPISGHKSVSWYQQVLGQGPQFIFQYYEKEERGRGNFPDRFSARQFPNYSSELNVNALLLGDSALYLCASSFQDRGNYGYTFGSGTRLTVV.

The chain employs TRBV7-9 and TRBJ2-3, with no clear D. Trimming stripped 4 bases from V and 1 base from J, with 9 bases between. Germline CDR1 SEHNR, CDR2 FQNEAQ (reference sequence). This CDR3 is 14 amino acids long. The CDR3 loop is CASSSTIGTDTQYF. The CDR3 nucleotides are TGTGCCAGCAGCTCAACGATAGGCACAGATACGCAGTATTTT.

Ten or more counts support this clonotype. This rearrangement joins TRBV7-3 to TRBJ2-7; TRBD2 matches at 9 bases. Germline V lookup: CDR1 SGHTA, CDR2 FQGTGA. This CDR3 has 15 residues. The J segment lost 3 bases and the V segment lost 5 bases, leaving 8 bases of the junction unmatched. The CDR3 DNA sequence: TGTGCCAGCAGCCCCCGGACTAGCGCGAACTACGAGCAGTACTTC. This encodes CASSPRTSANYEQYF.

This clonotype was seen at least ten times. The chain uses TRBV7-8 and TRBJ2-1; 8 bases are a match to TRBD2. CDR1 and CDR2 from the germline V gene are SGHVS and FQNEAQ. This CDR3 is 16 amino acids long. The J segment lost 2 bases and the V segment lost 2 bases, leaving 5 bases of the junction unmatched. The CDR3 DNA follows: TGTGCCAGCAGCTTACCTGGCGGGAGGCCCTACAATGAGCAGTTCTTC. As protein: CASSLPGGRPYNEQFF.

This clonotype showed up many times. This chain connects TRBV7-9 to TRBJ1-6, with D hard to call. In germline, CDR1 is SEHNR, CDR2 FQNEAQ (reference sequence). The V end was cut by 2 bases, the J end by 3 bases, with 8 bases between. This CDR3 contains 15 residues. CDR3 residues: CASSLWADYNSPLHF. In nucleotides, the CDR3 is TGTGCCAGCAGCTTATGGGCAGACTATAATTCACCCCTCCACTTT.

The chain carries TRBV7-2 and TRBJ2-1, with D unclear. Trimming removed 2 bases at V and 6 bases at J, with 5 bases between. The CDR3 sequence is 12 residues long. Germline CDR1 is SGHTA and CDR2 is FQGNSA. The CDR3 sequence: CASSLIINEQFF. The CDR3, as DNA: TGTGCCAGCAGCTTAATAATCAATGAGCAGTTCTTC. The whole variable domain, remainder taken from reference TRBV7-2 and TRBJ2-1, is GAGVSQSPSNKVTEKGKDVELRCDPISGHTALYWYRQSLGQGLEFLIYFQGNSAPDKSGLPSDRFSAERTGGSVSTLTIQRTQQEDSAVYLCASSLIINEQFFGPGTRLTVL.

This clonotype was observed a few times. This chain uses TRBV6-1 with TRBJ2-7, with 7 positions matching TRBD1. The CDR3 has 13 amino acids. The ends lost 1 base at V and 6 bases at J; junction bases unmatched: 3. Per germline, CDR1 MNHNS and CDR2 SASEGT. Here the CDR3 reads CASSEEAGGEQYF. The CDR3 DNA reads as TGTGCCAGCAGTGAAGAGGCAGGGGGCGAGCAGTACTTC.

This clonotype was found many times. V gene TRBV7-3 combines with J gene TRBJ1-1; D unresolved. V was shortened by 3 bases and J by 11 bases, with 10 bases between the two germline ends. This CDR3 is built from 11 residues. The germline V gene has CDR1 SGHTA and CDR2 FQGTGA. CDR3 amino acids: CASSLRVGAFF. CDR3 nucleotide sequence: TGTGCCAGCAGCTTGAGGGTTGGGGCTTTCTTT.

This chain links TRBV4-1 with TRBJ1-2; D gene ambiguous. CDR1 and CDR2 (germline): MGHRA, YSYEKL. The length of the CDR3 is 15 residues. V lost 1 base to trimming and J lost 0 bases, with 9 bases between them. This CDR3 is CASSQADLANYGYTF. CDR3 DNA sequence: TGCGCCAGCAGCCAAGCGGACCTAGCTAACTATGGCTACACCTTC.

This clonotype has ten or more counts. This CDR3 reads CASSAVGIRDTQYF. CDR3 nucleotide sequence: TGTGCCAGCAGTGCGGTCGGGATCAGGGATACGCAGTATTTT. This rearrangement joins TRBV6-1 to TRBJ2-3; TRBD2 is a possible D gene (5 bases). The CDR3 is made up of 14 amino acids. Germline V lookup: CDR1 MNHNS, CDR2 SASEGT. The V gene lost 4 bases and the J gene lost 6 bases, with 14 bases spanning the gap.

This clonotype showed up many times. The genes are TRBV18 and TRBJ2-1, with TRBD2 matching 7 bases. The CDR3 runs to 15 residues. J was trimmed by 2 bases and V by 4 bases; bases with no gene match: 5. Germline values: CDR1 KGHSH, CDR2 LQKENI. CDR3 residues: CASSQSGGPYNEQFF. As DNA, the CDR3 is TGTGCCAGCTCACAATCGGGAGGACCCTACAATGAGCAGTTCTTC.

At least ten counts were recorded for this clonotype. V usage is TRBV7-2 and J usage is TRBJ2-5; unclear D gene. Deletions cut 1 base from V and 5 bases from J, with 5 bases between. Germline loops: CDR1 SGHTA, CDR2 FQGNSA. CDR3 length equals 12 residues. The CDR3 spells CASSLVLETQYF. CDR3 nucleotide sequence: TGTGCCAGCAGCTTAGTTCTGGAGACCCAGTACTTC.

The sample holds many counts of this clonotype. The gene calls are TRBV4-3 and TRBJ1-2; possibly TRBD1 for D (5 bases). V dropped 0 bases and J dropped 8 bases, with 19 bases sitting between them. Per the germline V gene, CDR1 is LGHNA and CDR2 is YSLEER. This CDR3 region has 16 residues. In DNA form, the CDR3 reads TGCGCCAGCAGCCAAGACTATGATCCAGGGATATTGGGCTACACCTTC. It yields the protein CASSQDYDPGILGYTF.

In this sample, this clonotype turned up a few times. The chain recombines TRBV7-9 with TRBJ2-2, with 9 nucleotides matching TRBD2. The CDR3 is 17 amino acids. V shed 3 bases and J 1 base; nucleotides not matched to a gene: 6. Looked up from germline, CDR1 is SEHNR and CDR2 is FQNEAQ (reference sequence). The CDR3 sequence: CASSLPLAGLNTGELFF. CDR3 DNA: TGTGCCAGCAGCTTGCCCCTAGCGGGACTGAACACCGGGGAGCTGTTTTTT.

This clonotype was seen once. CDR3 sequence: CASSSAGRGTEAFF. The CDR3 DNA follows: TGTGCCAGCAGTTCCGCGGGTAGGGGCACTGAAGCTTTCTTT. The chain carries TRBV12-3 or TRBV12-4 and TRBJ1-1; TRBD1 is a possible D gene (5 bases). Trimming cost V 4 bases and J 4 bases, with 13 bases left between them. The CDR3 is 14 amino acids.

The rearrangement links TRBV7-2 to TRBJ2-7; 10 bases are shared with TRBD2. The CDR3 is 15 amino acids. Trimming at V came to 5 bases and at J to 2 bases, leaving 6 bases not matched to a gene. Germline CDR1 reads SGHTA; CDR2 reads FQGNSA. The CDR3 DNA is TGTGCCAGCAGCGCCCGACTAGCGGGTCCCTACGAGCAGTACTTC. It is translated as CASSARLAGPYEQYF.

This clonotype has only a few counts. The chain uses TRBV7-9 and TRBJ2-1; 13 bases fit TRBD2. The ends lost 4 bases at V and 3 bases at J; junction bases unmatched: 15. This CDR3 has 20 residues. Germline V gene lookup returns CDR1 SEHNR and CDR2 FQNEAQ (reference sequence). The CDR3 reads CASSYSGTSGIRFYYNEQFF. CDR3 bases: TGTGCCAGCAGCTACTCCGGGACTAGCGGGATTAGGTTTTACTACAATGAGCAGTTCTTC.

J is TRBJ2-7 and V is TRBV12-3 or TRBV12-4; 10 nucleotides match TRBD1. V dropped 3 bases and J dropped 2; count of bases not matched to a gene: 4. This CDR3 comprises 15 residues. The CDR3 region has the DNA TGTGCCAGCAGTTTGGGGACAGGGGCCACCTACGAGCAGTACTTC. Translating gives CASSLGTGATYEQYF.

This chain joins TRBV30 and TRBJ2-1; no definite D call. Germline loops: CDR1 GTSNPN, CDR2 SVGIG (reference sequence). The CDR3 loop spans 13 amino acids. V was clipped by 1 base and J by 0 bases, with 4 bases between them. The chain's CDR3 is CAWSGSSYNEQFF. The DNA of the CDR3 is TGTGCCTGGAGTGGAAGCTCCTACAATGAGCAGTTCTTC.

The V and J genes are TRBV10-3 and TRBJ2-1; tentative D call: TRBD2 (5 bases). The CDR3 runs 14 residues. V lost 2 bases and J 5 bases, leaving 10 bases between the germline ends. Germline CDR1 is ENHRY and CDR2 is SYGVKD. The CDR3 DNA reads TGTGCCATCAGTGAGGGAGGACCCCACAATGAGCAGTTCTTC. This gives the protein CAISEGGPHNEQFF.

About this clonotype itself: Being one base from a much bigger clone, this may be a read error. This chain connects TRBV29-1 to TRBJ2-7; TRBD1 might be the D (5 bases). Germline V gene data show CDR1 as SQVTM and CDR2 as ANQGSEA. The CDR3 has 15 residues. Trimming cost V 0 bases and J 3 bases, with 15 bases left between them. The CDR3 DNA reads TGCAGCGTTGAAGATGGATACGTGGGGCTCTACGAGCAGTACTTC. This codes for CSVEDGYVGLYEQYF.

This clonotype was seen a handful of times. The rearrangement uses TRBV6-5 and TRBJ2-1; D may correspond to TRBD1 or TRBD2 (5 bases each). Trimming removed 0 bases at V and 12 bases at J, with 12 bases between. In germline, CDR1 is MNHEY, CDR2 SVGAGI. The CDR3 extends over 13 amino acids. The CDR3 loop is CASSYSVGTGQFF. Here the CDR3 DNA reads TGTGCCAGCAGTTACTCTGTCGGGACGGGGCAGTTCTTC.

A word on this clonotype: A much bigger clone sits one base away, suggesting this may be a read error. The chain carries TRBV24-1 and TRBJ2-5; 7 positions agree with TRBD2. The CDR3 has 15 amino acids. The V gene end was trimmed by 9 bases and the J gene end by 1 base; junction bases not matched to a gene: 10. The V gene's germline CDR1 is KGHDR and CDR2 SFDVKD. For the CDR3, the DNA is TGTGCCACCGAGCCCGCGGGGGAGGGCCAAGAGACCCAGTACTTC. Protein: CATEPAGEGQETQYF.

This clonotype turned up a few times. This chain uses TRBV5-6 with TRBJ2-3; D is undetermined. The CDR3 has 12 residues. CDR1 and CDR2 from the germline V gene are SGHDT and YYEEEE. V was cut by 0 bases and J by 7 bases, with 6 bases left in between. The CDR3 DNA sequence: TGTGCCAGCAGCTTGGAGTCGAATACGCAGTATTTT. It yields the protein CASSLESNTQYF.